This T cell receptor beta chain was sequenced for a study of Graves' ophthalmopathy and Graves' hyperthyroidism. General observations from the study: Thyroid clonotypes that were expanded above 0.001 frequency mostly also appeared in blood. Ophthalmopathy progression predictions by the model showed approximately 75% specificity and 70.59% sensitivity.

From RNA, the CDR3 regions of TCR beta chains were amplified and sequenced. HTBI primers were used in a first-round RT-PCR, which preceded a second-round multiplex PCR. TCRdb fed the multiplex PCR reads into MiXCR, producing one record per CDR3 protein. The data contain some 1.1 million distinct CDR3 sequences, around a third of them singletons. This clonotype showed up many times. No antigen is known for it. CDR1 and CDR2 (germline): SQVTM, ANQGSEA. Trimming removed 7 bases from V and 3 bases from J, with 16 bases in between. The CDR3 is made up of 14 amino acids. The receptor comes from an adult man with Graves' hyperthyroidism. The gene calls are TRBV29-1 and TRBJ1-5; D not certain. Input material: peripheral blood or thyroid tissue (not recorded which). The CDR3 bases are TGCAGCGCAAAAGACGGTGGCACCAATCAGCCCCAGCATTTT. Translation: CSAKDGGTNQPQHF. The full variable domain, its missing parts supplied by reference TRBV29-1 and TRBJ1-5, is SAVISQKPSRDICQRGTSLTIQCQVDSQVTMMFWYRQQPGQSLTLIATANQGSEATYESGFVIDKFPISRPNLTFSTLTVSNMSPEDSSIYLCSAKDGGTNQPQHFGDGTRLSIL.